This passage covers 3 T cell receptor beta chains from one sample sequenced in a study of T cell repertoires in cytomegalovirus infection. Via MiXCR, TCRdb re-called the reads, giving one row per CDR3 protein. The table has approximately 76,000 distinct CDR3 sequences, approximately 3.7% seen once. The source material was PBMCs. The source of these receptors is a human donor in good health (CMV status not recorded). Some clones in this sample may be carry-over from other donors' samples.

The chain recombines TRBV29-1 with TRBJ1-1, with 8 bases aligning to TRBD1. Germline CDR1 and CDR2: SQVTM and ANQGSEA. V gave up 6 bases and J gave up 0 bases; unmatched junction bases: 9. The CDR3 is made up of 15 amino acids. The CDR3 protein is CSVGQGRGMNTEAFF. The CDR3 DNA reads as TGCAGCGTCGGACAGGGACGAGGGATGAACACTGAAGCTTTCTTT. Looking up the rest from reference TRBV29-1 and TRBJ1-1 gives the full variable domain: SAVISQKPSRDICQRGTSLTIQCQVDSQVTMMFWYRQQPGQSLTLIATANQGSEATYESGFVIDKFPISRPNLTFSTLTVSNMSPEDSSIYLCSVGQGRGMNTEAFFGQGTRLTVV.

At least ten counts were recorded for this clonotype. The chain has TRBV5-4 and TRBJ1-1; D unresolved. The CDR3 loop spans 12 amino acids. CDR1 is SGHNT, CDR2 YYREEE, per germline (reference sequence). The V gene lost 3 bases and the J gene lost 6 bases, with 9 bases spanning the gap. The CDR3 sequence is CASSYTGSEAFF. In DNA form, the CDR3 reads TGTGCCAGCAGCTATACGGGGTCTGAAGCTTTCTTT.

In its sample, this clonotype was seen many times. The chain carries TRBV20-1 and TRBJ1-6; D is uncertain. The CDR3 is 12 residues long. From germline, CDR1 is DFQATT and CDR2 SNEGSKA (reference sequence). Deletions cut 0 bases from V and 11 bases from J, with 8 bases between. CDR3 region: CSAREAATPLHF. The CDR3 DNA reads TGCAGTGCTAGAGAGGCTGCGACACCCCTCCACTTT.